The 20 T cell receptor beta chains below all came from one sample that was sequenced in a study of cytomegalovirus exposure and HLA in healthy donors. PCR amplification relied on 60 Vbeta primers (plus 13 Jbeta primers). Only in-frame clones appear in the TCRdb table, and some are missing; sequencing was by immunoSEQ multiplex PCR. Seen here are some 150,000 clones, 80% to 90% observed once, and the top ten hold about 5%. The specimen was PBMCs. The source of these receptors is a young woman in good health and CMV-seronegative.

This chain links TRBV5-1 with TRBJ1-2; 7 nucleotides match TRBD1. The CDR3 is 13 residues long. Germline loops: CDR1 SGHRS, CDR2 YFSETQ. J gave up 4 bases and V 4 bases, and 4 bases lay outside the gene matches. The CDR3 is CASSVGTAYGYTF. CDR3 in DNA: TGCGCCAGCAGCGTAGGGACAGCCTATGGCTACACCTTC. The whole variable domain, remainder taken from reference TRBV5-1 and TRBJ1-2, is KAGVTQTPRYLIKTRGQQVTLSCSPISGHRSVSWYQQTPGQGLQFLFEYFSETQRNKGNFPGRFSGRQFSNSRSEMNVSTLELGDSALYLCASSVGTAYGYTFGSGTRLTVV.

The rearrangement uses TRBV5-1 and TRBJ2-5; 7 nucleotides align to TRBD1. The CDR3 is 19 residues long. V shed 5 bases and J 2 bases; nucleotides not matched to a gene: 21. From germline, CDR1 is SGHRS and CDR2 YFSETQ. The CDR3 is CASSFPIVGTATQQETQYF. The CDR3 coding sequence is TGCGCCAGCAGTTTTCCGATTGTGGGGACAGCCACTCAACAAGAGACCCAGTACTTC.

The chain combines TRBV7-9 with TRBJ2-3, with 14 bases fitting TRBD2. V was clipped by 11 bases and J by 2 bases; unmatched bases: 6. This CDR3 comprises 15 residues. CDR1 and CDR2 from the germline V gene are SEHNR and FQNEAQ (reference sequence). The CDR3, as DNA: TGTGCCGAAGGGACTAGCGGGAGTACCACAGATACGCAGTATTTT. Protein: CAEGTSGSTTDTQYF.

This clone is a singleton in its sample. J is TRBJ1-2 and V is TRBV5-1, with D perhaps matching TRBD1 (5 bases). V was clipped by 3 bases and J by 3 bases, with 12 bases between them. This CDR3 contains 14 residues. CDR1 and CDR2 from the germline V gene are SGHRS and YFSETQ. In DNA form, the CDR3 reads TGCGCCAGCAGCTATCAGGGTTCCTACTATGGCTACACCTTC. Protein product: CASSYQGSYYGYTF.

The V gene is TRBV2, the J gene TRBJ2-7; 7 nucleotides agree with TRBD1. The CDR3 covers 12 residues. Germline trimming cut 6 bases from V and 4 bases from J; bases unmatched to any gene: 3. Germline-derived CDR1 and CDR2 are SNHLY and FYNNEI. The chain's CDR3 is CASSLTGYEQYF. The CDR3 nucleotides are TGTGCCAGCAGCCTGACAGGGTACGAGCAGTACTTC.

The V gene is TRBV11-1, the J gene TRBJ1-5; weak D call: TRBD1 (5 bases). V dropped 3 bases and J dropped 10 bases, with 13 bases sitting between them. CDR3 length equals 13 residues. Germline loops: CDR1 SGHAT, CDR2 FQDESV (reference sequence). The CDR3 loop is CASSLQDGAPQHF. The DNA for the CDR3 is TGTGCCAGCAGCTTGCAGGATGGGGCCCCCCAGCATTTT.

The J gene is TRBJ2-2, the V gene TRBV7-3, with 8 bases fitting TRBD2. The germline V gene has CDR1 SGHTA and CDR2 FQGTGA. V lost 5 bases to trimming and J lost 7 bases; unmatched junction nucleotides: 6. The CDR3 has 14 residues. CDR3 sequence: CASSRTSSSGELFF. The CDR3 nucleotides read TGTGCCAGCAGCCGGACTAGCTCCAGCGGGGAGCTGTTTTTT.

V and J are TRBV4-1 and TRBJ2-4, with D tentatively TRBD1 (5 bases). The V and J ends lost 0 bases and 5 bases respectively, with 20 bases between them. The CDR3 has 18 residues. Germline V gene sequence: CDR1 MGHRA, CDR2 YSYEKL. The CDR3 spells CASSQDLERGTIQNIQYF. CDR3 nucleotide sequence: TGCGCCAGCAGCCAAGATCTGGAAAGGGGCACAATTCAAAACATTCAGTACTTC.

The gene calls are TRBV6-6 and TRBJ1-1; 7 bases match TRBD1. Trimming took 7 bases from V and 7 from J; bases not matched to a gene: 9. Germline loops: CDR1 MNHNY, CDR2 SVGAGI (reference sequence). CDR3 length: 13 amino acids. CDR3 amino acids: CASNTRGRGEAFF. CDR3 nucleotides: TGTGCCAGCAATACTAGGGGGCGCGGTGAAGCTTTCTTT.

The V call is TRBV4-1, the J call TRBJ2-5; possible D gene TRBD2, 7 bases. Matching the DNA end better, TRBJ2-7 makes the J call doubtful. This CDR3 contains 16 residues. The germline V gene has CDR1 MGHRA and CDR2 YSYEKL. The CDR3 protein is CASSQVARGPAYEQYF. The CDR3, as DNA: TGCGCCAGCAGCCAAGTTGCGCGGGGGCCCGCCTACGAGCAGTACTTC.

The chain employs TRBV4-1 and TRBJ1-5; no firm D call. This CDR3 region has 15 residues. CDR1 MGHRA and CDR2 YSYEKL come from the germline V gene. Trimming left V 0 bases short and J 9 bases short, with 15 bases between. In nucleotides, the CDR3 is TGCGCCAGCAGCCAAGATATAAACGGGGAGAGGCCCCAGCATTTT. It translates to CASSQDINGERPQHF.

The rearrangement links TRBV6-1 to TRBJ1-5; 7 bases are shared with TRBD1. The germline V gene encodes CDR1 MNHNS and CDR2 SASEGT. V lost 5 bases and J lost 5; bases outside the gene matches: 9. CDR3 length: 15 residues. The CDR3 DNA reads as TGTGCCAGCAGTCTAAGGACAGGAGTCTATCAGCCCCAGCATTTT. It is translated as CASSLRTGVYQPQHF.

J is TRBJ2-1 and V is TRBV4-3; TRBD1 aligns across 11 bases. Unmatched junction bases numbered 6, after V lost 4 bases and J lost 4 bases. CDR1 and CDR2 (germline): LGHNA, YSLEER. The CDR3 totals 16 residues. The CDR3 protein is CASSPTGTGGYNEQFF. The CDR3 DNA sequence: TGCGCCAGCAGCCCGACTGGGACAGGGGGATACAATGAGCAGTTCTTC.

With respect to this clone: A read error may produce the germline difference seen at one junction end. This rearrangement joins TRBV6-6 to TRBJ1-2; 9 nucleotides line up with TRBD1. Germline V gene lookup returns CDR1 MNHNY and CDR2 SVGAGI (reference sequence). CDR3 size: 12 residues. Here the CDR3 reads CASKTGTGYLHF. DNA of the CDR3: TGTGCCAGCAAAACCGGGACAGGGTATTTACACTTC.

The chain carries TRBV7-2 and TRBJ1-2; D not certain. V was pared by 5 bases and J by 8 bases, with 15 bases between. This CDR3 has 13 amino acids. CDR1 and CDR2 (germline): SGHTA, FQGNSA. Written as DNA, the CDR3 is TGTGCCAGCAGCCCTTCGCCACATGAAGGCTACACCTTC. This sequence encodes CASSPSPHEGYTF.

V and J are TRBV30 and TRBJ1-6; D may be TRBD1 (6 bases). The CDR3 has 16 amino acids. The germline V and J ends were trimmed by 0 bases and 2 bases, with 11 bases remaining between them. Germline V lookup: CDR1 GTSNPN, CDR2 SVGIG (reference sequence). The CDR3: CAWSVLRGAYNSPLHF. The DNA for the CDR3 is TGTGCCTGGAGTGTCCTCAGGGGCGCCTATAATTCACCCCTCCACTTT.

J is TRBJ2-3 and V is TRBV7-9; TRBD1 matches at 9 bases. This CDR3 spans 17 amino acids. CDR1 SEHNR and CDR2 FQNEAQ come from the germline V gene (reference sequence). The ends lost 5 bases at V and 1 base at J; junction bases unmatched: 10. CDR3 nucleotide sequence: TGTGCCAGCAGCCCCCAGACCTGGACAGGGGGCACAGATACGCAGTATTTT. Its protein product is CASSPQTWTGGTDTQYF. Filled out from reference TRBV7-9 and TRBJ2-3, the complete variable domain reads DTGVSQNPRHKITKRGQNVTFRCDPISEHNRLYWYRQTLGQGPEFLTYFQNEAQLEKSRLLSDRFSAERPKGSFSTLEIQRTEQGDSAMYLCASSPQTWTGGTDTQYFGPGTRLTVL.

The genes are TRBV29-1 and TRBJ2-5, with D possibly matching TRBD1 (5 bases). The DNA end favors TRBJ2-7, so the J call may be wrong. This CDR3 contains 13 residues. Germline assignment: CDR1 SQVTM and CDR2 ANQGSEA. Here the CDR3 reads CSADTGYGYEQYF. The CDR3 nucleotides read TGCAGCGCTGACACAGGCTATGGCTACGAGCAGTACTTC.

Concerning this clone: The sample has other DNA sequences that encode this CDR3 too. V gene TRBV5-6 combines with J gene TRBJ1-3, with a weak D call TRBD1 (6 bases). Germline CDR1 and CDR2: SGHDT and YYEEEE. The CDR3 spans 17 residues. Trimming cost V 4 bases and J 0 bases, with 17 bases left between them. The CDR3 DNA reads TGTGCCAGCAGCCCTAATGGGGGCTCGCACTCTGGAAACACCATATATTTT. It specifies CASSPNGGSHSGNTIYF. The whole variable domain, remainder taken from reference TRBV5-6 and TRBJ1-3, is DAGVTQSPTHLIKTRGQQVTLRCSPKSGHDTVSWYQQALGQGPQFIFQYYEEEERQRGNFPDRFSGHQFPNYSSELNVNALLLGDSALYLCASSPNGGSHSGNTIYFGEGSWLTVV.

The rearrangement uses TRBV5-4 and TRBJ2-5, with a weak D call TRBD2 (5 bases). Gene TRBJ2-7 matches the end of the DNA better, so the J call may be wrong. The CDR3 extends over 14 amino acids. CDR1 is SGHNT, CDR2 YYREEE, per germline (reference sequence). In nucleotides, the CDR3 is TGTGCCAGCAGCTTGAGTACTAGTATCCACGAGCAGTACTTC. It specifies CASSLSTSIHEQYF.